What follows are 2 T cell receptor beta chains derived from one specimen sequenced in a study of T cell clonality in common variable immunodeficiency (dated by TCRdb to about 2015). Their recognized antigens are unknown. The method behind the library was the immunoSEQ multiplex PCR assay. This is the immuneACCESS table as TCRdb keeps it, with only in-frame sequences that have V and J called. A part of the clones is gone; compared with another copy, unresolved V genes explain less than half, and the rest is unexplained. The table records about 33,000 clones for this sample, and not one of them appears only once. About 6% of the sample is in the top ten clones. What the research found in general, with its limitations: CVID TCRbeta sequences reportedly showed fewer deletions and N-nucleotide insertions and lacked highly modified clones with 13 or more V deletions.

What was sequenced was peripheral blood mononuclear cells. All receptors derive from a human donor with common variable immunodeficiency.

This clone was recorded a few times. The read ends 3 residues before the CDR3 terminus; that terminus is restored from the germline J gene. The chain has TRBV5-1 and TRBJ2-3, with 14 bases fitting TRBD2. The CDR3 is made up of 19 amino acids. V lost 4 bases to trimming and J lost 0 bases; unmatched junction nucleotides: 10. Germline loops: CDR1 SGHRS, CDR2 YFSETQ. The CDR3 here is CASSTGLAGGTSSTDTQYF. Partial CDR3 DNA: TGCGCCAGCAGCACCGGACTAGCGGGGGGAACATCTAGCACAGATACG. The full variable domain, with the rest looked up from reference TRBV5-1 and TRBJ2-3, is KAGVTQTPRYLIKTRGQQVTLSCSPISGHRSVSWYQQTPGQGLQFLFEYFSETQRNKGNFPGRFSGRQFSNSRSEMNVSTLELGDSALYLCASSTGLAGGTSSTDTQYFGPGTRLTVL.

Worth noting for this clone: Sequencing ends 3 residues short of the CDR3 end; the germline J gene provides the rest. The chain is built from TRBV19 and TRBJ2-6; possible D gene TRBD1, 6 bases. V shed 6 bases and J shed 0 bases, with 15 bases lying between them. CDR1 and CDR2 from the germline V gene are LNHDA and SQIVND (reference sequence). This CDR3 comprises 17 residues. The CDR3 DNA, read in part, is TGTGCCAGTAGGAAGACAGGTTCATTCTCTGGGGCCAACGTC. Translation: CASRKTGSFSGANV. The whole CDR3 sequence reads CASRKTGSFSGANVLTF. Full variable domain (missing parts from reference TRBV19 and TRBJ2-6): DGGITQSPKYLFRKEGQNVTLSCEQNLNHDAMYWYRQDPGQGLRLIYYSQIVNDFQKGDIAEGYSVSREKKESFPLTVTSAQKNPTAFYLCASRKTGSFSGANVLTFGAGSRLTVL.